Reported below is one T cell receptor (beta chain). Its antigen remains unknown. This sample was included in a study of cytomegalovirus exposure and HLA in healthy donors. Study conclusions and caveats: Reports indicated that the classifier achieved high specificity and sensitivity in diagnosing cytomegalovirus status. Accurate prediction of most subjects' HLA-A and HLA-B alleles from TCR beta sequences was reported. As a later analysis showed, a missense DCLRE1C variant was linked to trimming of TCR beta V- and J-genes.

The study ran its PCR with 60 Vbeta and 13 Jbeta primers. Using immunoSEQ multiplex PCR, the repertoire was profiled, and TCRdb retains in-frame clones only, with some absent. The sample has about 160,000 clones; approximately 76% are singletons. Looked up from germline, CDR1 is SGHTA and CDR2 is FQGNSA. Trimming removed 1 base at V and 0 bases at J, with 10 bases between. The CDR3 spans 16 residues. This sequence originates from a man aged 55-75 years in good health and CMV-seronegative. Material: PBMCs. The chain links TRBV7-2 to TRBJ1-3; D not resolved. CDR3 region: CASSLGGPGSGNTIYF. CDR3 sequence (DNA): TGTGCCAGCAGCTTAGGCGGGCCAGGCTCTGGAAACACCATATATTTT.